A selection of T cell receptor beta chains follows, all from one sample in a study of blood T cells in healthy people across ages. TCRdb analysed the 5' RACE reads with MiXCR anew, one entry per CDR3 protein. The data hold about 1,500,000 distinct CDR3 sequences, with approximately 28% observed a single time. Specimen: blood. The receptors here all came from a woman between 25 and 40 years old in good health. Both conserved end residues are part of each CDR3.

v_call cdr3_aa
TRBV28 CASSPHPRGPTDTQYF
TRBV2 CASSQGVAKFF
TRBV29-1 CSARTELDEQFF
TRBV5-1 CASSLGGAAGNEQFF
TRBV10-3 CAITRGGGNTEAFF
TRBV18 CASSPGVARIYEQYF
TRBV24-1 CATSVPPGGEQYF
TRBV5-5 CASSLSGGFDEAFF
TRBV7-3 CASSVTGSHEQYF
TRBV29-1 CSVSGGWYEQYF
TRBV20-1 CSAGGGTEAFF
TRBV28 CASSSLARTSEPQYF
TRBV3-1 CASSQATRNYEQYF
TRBV5-1 CASSLVAGGSNTGELFF
TRBV11-2 CASSILDYKQYF
TRBV28 CACTGTVNSGSYERYF
TRBV3-1 CASSRLAVADTQYF
TRBV12-3/TRBV12-4 CASILTSGITDTQYF
TRBV3-1 CASSRTSGAENEQFF
TRBV6-5 CASSFSQGSPYEQYF
TRBV7-6 CASSSQGLREQFF
TRBV14 CASSQVLYNEQYF
TRBV7-2 CASSLSAGRTFNEQYF
TRBV20-1 CSARDPRSGGYGYTF
TRBV10-3 CAVAGKGGTDTQYF
TRBV7-2 CASSFGQGGVYGYTF
TRBV20-1 CSAILAGADNEQFF
TRBV6-5 CASNDRGSSYEQYF
TRBV5-1 CASSSPNEQFF
TRBV5-1 CASSRGALDSDIQYF
TRBV7-6 CANSSARGLVTF
TRBV7-2 CASSLEPGSNQPQHF
TRBV20-1 CSASRLGPTNEQFF
TRBV6-2/TRBV6-3 CASNGRGYEQYF
TRBV30 CASSTAPRDTQYF
TRBV6-5 CASSADPFANEQFF
TRBV6-4 CASSDPTADNKETQYF
TRBV6-4 CASSEAGETDTQYF
TRBV6-5 CANSRTRTGTYEQYF
TRBV9 CASSAGLAGARTGELFF
TRBV7-9 CASSLGGGPNYNEQFF
TRBV3-1 CASSQGGAMNTEAFF
TRBV18 CASSEGMDEQFF
TRBV4-1 CASSQDTAVRNTDTQYF
TRBV3-1 CASSHGLRNEKLFF
TRBV6-2/TRBV6-3 CASSYSPTAGNTDTQYF
TRBV20-1 CSASGYRDSPYEQYF
TRBV5-4 CASPSDYGYTF
TRBV12-5 CASGLLLAGGPQETQYF
TRBV7-2 CASNLSVNPGANVLTF
TRBV20-1 CSATPTSYEQYF
TRBV19 CASSMTGSNYGYTF
TRBV20-1 CSARAAQTFQETQYF
TRBV9 CASSSVGSGNEQFF
TRBV27 CASSPLGPGQYQETQYF
TRBV20-1 CSARSGTSGGATQYF
TRBV7-2 CASSKTGAYGYTF
TRBV7-2 CASSLRSGSADTQYF
TRBV5-6 CASRTAGTNPYEQYF